This T cell receptor beta chain was obtained from a study of blood T cell repertoires in COVID-19. Authors' analysis steps: Nucleated cell number was recorded as an estimate derived from reference gene primer amplification. Clones were sequenced by immunoSEQ multiplex PCR, and TCRdb holds only the in-frame ones, with some missing. V, J and clone size were drawn from that table, and D and trimming were deduced from the DNA. Here the sample spans about 100,000 clones, around 90% being singletons. CDR3 length equals 14 residues. Germline-derived CDR1 and CDR2 are MNHEY and SMNVEV (reference sequence). The germline V and J ends were trimmed by 2 bases and 10 bases, with 12 bases remaining between them. This clone was seen once.

This TCR came from a human donor with active COVID-19. The donor label of this sample is uncertain. What was sequenced was peripheral blood. The chain links TRBV27 to TRBJ1-6; maybe TRBD1 (6 bases). The CDR3 DNA follows: TGTGCCAGCAGTTTAAGAGGGGGTGTCTCACCCCTCCACTTT. It translates to CASSLRGGVSPLHF.